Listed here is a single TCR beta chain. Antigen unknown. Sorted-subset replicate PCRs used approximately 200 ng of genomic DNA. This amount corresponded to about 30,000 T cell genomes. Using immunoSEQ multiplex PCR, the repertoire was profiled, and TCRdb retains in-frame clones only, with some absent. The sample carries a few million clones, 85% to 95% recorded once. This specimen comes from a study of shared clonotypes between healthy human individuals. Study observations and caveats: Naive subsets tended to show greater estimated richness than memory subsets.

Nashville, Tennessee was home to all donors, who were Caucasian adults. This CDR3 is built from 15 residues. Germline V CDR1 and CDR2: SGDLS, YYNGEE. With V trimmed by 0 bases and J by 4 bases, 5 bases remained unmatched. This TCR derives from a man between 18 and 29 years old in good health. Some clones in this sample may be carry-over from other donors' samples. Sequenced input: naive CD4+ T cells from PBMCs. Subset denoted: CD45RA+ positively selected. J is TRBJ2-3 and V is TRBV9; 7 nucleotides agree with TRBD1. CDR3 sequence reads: CASSVAVGGADTQYF. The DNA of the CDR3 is TGTGCCAGCAGCGTAGCGGTAGGGGGCGCAGATACGCAGTATTTT.